The 27 T cell receptor beta chains listed next were all sequenced from one sample in a study of blood T cell repertoires in COVID-19. The method was immunoSEQ multiplex PCR; TCRdb's version includes in-frame clones alone and lacks a portion of them. The table includes about 500,000 clones, 87% detected once. The sample consisted of PBMCs or T cells enriched from blood (not recorded which). The receptors come from a young woman who had recovered from COVID-19.

The chain is built from TRBV4-1 and TRBJ2-3, with 10 bases that match TRBD1. Trimming took 3 bases from V and 4 from J; bases not matched to a gene: 4. Germline assignment: CDR1 MGHRA and CDR2 YSYEKL. The CDR3 sequence is 15 residues long. The CDR3 loop reads CASSQLGTGADTQYF. CDR3 in DNA: TGCGCCAGCAGCCAGCTAGGGACAGGGGCAGATACGCAGTATTTT.

The rearrangement links TRBV25-1 to TRBJ2-1, with a weak D call TRBD1 (6 bases). V was pared by 6 bases and J by 4 bases, with 10 bases between. Germline V lookup: CDR1 MGHDK, CDR2 SYGVNS. The CDR3 runs 13 residues. In DNA form, the CDR3 reads TGTGCCAGCAGCGAGGACAGTTACAATGAGCAGTTCTTC. Amino acid sequence: CASSEDSYNEQFF.

This chain uses TRBV28 with TRBJ1-1, with D possibly matching TRBD1 (5 bases). There are 13 residues in the CDR3. Germline CDR1 reads MDHEN; CDR2 reads SYDVKM. V was pared by 4 bases and J by 0 bases, with 6 bases between. The CDR3 DNA reads TGTGCCAGCAGTTGGGGCATGAACACTGAAGCTTTCTTT. Residues: CASSWGMNTEAFF. Based on the CDR3 plus reference TRBV28 and TRBJ1-1, the full variable domain is DVKVTQSSRYLVKRTGEKVFLECVQDMDHENMFWYRQDPGLGLRLIYFSYDVKMKEKGDIPEGYSVSREKKERFSLILESASTNQTSMYLCASSWGMNTEAFFGQGTRLTVV.

The gene calls are TRBV2 and TRBJ1-2; no clear D. Trimming pared 7 bases from V and 8 bases from J, leaving 14 bases between. The CDR3 runs 12 residues. Germline V lookup: CDR1 SNHLY, CDR2 FYNNEI. CDR3: CASTEGVWGYTF. The CDR3 DNA sequence: TGTGCCAGCACCGAGGGTGTTTGGGGCTACACCTTC. The variable domain in full, with the rest retrieved from reference TRBV2 and TRBJ1-2, is EPEVTQTPSHQVTQMGQEVILRCVPISNHLYFYWYRQILGQKVEFLVSFYNNEISEKSEIFDDQFSVERPDGSNFTLKIRSTKLEDSAMYFCASTEGVWGYTFGSGTRLTVV.

The V call is TRBV18, the J call TRBJ1-2, with D unclear. There are 13 residues in the CDR3. V was trimmed by 5 bases and J by 0 bases, leaving 7 bases between them. Germline loops: CDR1 KGHSH, CDR2 LQKENI. In DNA, the CDR3 is TGTGCCAGCTCAGAACAGTCTAACTATGGCTACACCTTC. Residues: CASSEQSNYGYTF.

V usage is TRBV4-1 and J usage is TRBJ1-1; D ambiguous. The CDR3 contains 14 residues. V lost 5 bases and J lost 0, with 10 bases in between. Germline assignment: CDR1 MGHRA and CDR2 YSYEKL. The CDR3 protein is CASSGGLLNTEAFF. DNA for the CDR3: TGCGCCAGCAGCGGTGGCCTCCTGAACACTGAAGCTTTCTTT.

This sequence joins TRBV5-1 and TRBJ2-5; TRBD1 aligns across 7 bases. CDR3 length equals 15 residues. CDR1 SGHRS and CDR2 YFSETQ come from the germline V gene. The V segment lost 3 bases and the J segment 1 base; nucleotides outside the gene matches: 6. The CDR3 DNA is TGCGCCAGCAGCTCCGGGACAGCCGTCCAAGAGACCCAGTACTTC. Amino acid sequence: CASSSGTAVQETQYF.

V gene TRBV7-2 combines with J gene TRBJ1-4; no clear D. The V gene's germline CDR1 is SGHTA and CDR2 FQGNSA. Trimming stripped 4 bases from V and 7 bases from J, with 7 bases between. This CDR3 comprises 12 residues. CDR3 amino acids: CASSSWSEKLFF. CDR3 nucleotide sequence: TGTGCCAGCAGCTCTTGGAGTGAAAAACTGTTTTTT.

Concerning this clone: The same CDR3 also results from other DNA sequences found in this sample. The rearrangement links TRBV5-4 to TRBJ2-3, with 8 bases that match TRBD1. Germline assignment: CDR1 SGHNT and CDR2 YYREEE (reference sequence). The CDR3 covers 16 residues. V lost 0 bases, J lost 3 bases, and 6 bases stayed unmatched. The CDR3 DNA reads as TGTGCCAGCAGCTTGGTGGCAGGGGGCGATACAGATACGCAGTATTTT. Its protein is CASSLVAGGDTDTQYF.

The chain carries TRBV9 and TRBJ2-3; possible D gene TRBD1, 6 bases. Trimming cost V 4 bases and J 6 bases, with 12 bases left between them. The germline V gene has CDR1 SGDLS and CDR2 YYNGEE. The CDR3 covers 13 residues. CDR3 coding DNA: TGTGCCAGCAGCCCAGGGGTGGGGGATACGCAGTATTTT. Residues: CASSPGVGDTQYF.

This clone was observed a single time. This chain joins TRBV19 and TRBJ1-1, with D possibly being TRBD1 (5 bases). This CDR3 region has 14 residues. V lost 4 bases and J 1 base, leaving 10 bases between the germline ends. Germline CDR1 is LNHDA and CDR2 is SQIVND (reference sequence). CDR3 bases: TGTGCCAGTAGTACGGTGACAGCGAACACTGAAGCTTTCTTT. This codes for CASSTVTANTEAFF.

J is TRBJ1-1 and V is TRBV6-5; possible D gene TRBD1, 6 bases. V was pared by 7 bases and J by 5 bases, with 14 bases between. Germline V gene sequence: CDR1 MNHEY, CDR2 SVGAGI. This CDR3 region has 13 residues. In DNA form, the CDR3 reads TGTGCCAGCATCGGACAGAGGGGAACTGAAGCTTTCTTT. It yields the protein CASIGQRGTEAFF.

This clone was seen a single time. The chain combines TRBV30 with TRBJ1-5; 8 nucleotides match TRBD1. The V gene end was trimmed by 2 bases and the J gene end by 1 base; junction bases not matched to a gene: 7. The CDR3 spans 16 residues. CDR1 is GTSNPN, CDR2 SVGIG, per germline (reference sequence). The CDR3 spells CAWSLSRTGSNQPQHF. The DNA of the CDR3 is TGTGCCTGGAGTCTCAGCCGGACAGGGAGCAATCAGCCCCAGCATTTT.

V is TRBV5-4 and J is TRBJ2-1, with TRBD2 as a possible D gene (6 bases). CDR1 is SGHNT and CDR2 is YYREEE in the germline V gene (reference sequence). This CDR3 is 15 amino acids long. The ends were cut back, 4 bases at V and 6 bases at J, with 17 bases in the middle. CDR3: CASSPGGGGLNEQFF. For the CDR3, the DNA is TGTGCCAGCAGCCCTGGCGGTGGAGGGCTCAATGAGCAGTTCTTC. The variable domain in full, completed from reference TRBV5-4 and TRBJ2-1, reads ETGVTQSPTHLIKTRGQQVTLRCSSQSGHNTVSWYQQALGQGPQFIFQYYREEENGRGNFPPRFSGLQFPNYSSELNVNALELDDSALYLCASSPGGGGLNEQFFGPGTRLTVL.

This chain joins TRBV25-1 and TRBJ2-1; 9 nucleotides line up with TRBD2. The CDR3 contains 15 residues. Germline CDR1 and CDR2: MGHDK and SYGVNS. The ends lost 0 bases at V and 4 bases at J; junction bases unmatched: 1. CDR3 sequence (DNA): TGTGCCAGCAGTGAATACAGCGGGGGGTACAATGAGCAGTTCTTC. This codes for CASSEYSGGYNEQFF. Complete variable domain (other parts from reference TRBV25-1 and TRBJ2-1): EADIYQTPRYLVIGTGKKITLECSQTMGHDKMYWYQQDPGMELHLIHYSYGVNSTEKGDLSSESTVSRIRTEHFPLTLESARPSHTSQYLCASSEYSGGYNEQFFGPGTRLTVL.

As regards this clone: Sequence at one end of the junction differs from germline and may be a read error. The chain employs TRBV6-1 and TRBJ1-2; 10 nucleotides line up with TRBD1. From germline, CDR1 is MNHNS and CDR2 SASEGT. The CDR3 extends over 14 amino acids. The CDR3 reads CASSEAGTGDTKGF. DNA for the CDR3: TGTGCCAGCAGTGAAGCCGGGACAGGGGATACTAAGGGCTTC.

The chain carries TRBV24-1 and TRBJ2-3; 7 positions match TRBD2. The V gene's germline CDR1 is KGHDR and CDR2 SFDVKD. J was trimmed by 2 bases and V by 2 bases; bases with no gene match: 6. The CDR3 has 16 amino acids. The CDR3 is CATSDSRELPTDTQYF. CDR3 in DNA: TGTGCCACCAGTGATTCGCGGGAGCTACCCACAGATACGCAGTATTTT.

This clone was counted a few times. The chain joins TRBV6-5 to TRBJ2-7, with 7 bases that match TRBD1. The junction had 11 bases not matched to a gene; V was cut back by 4 bases and J by 2 bases. CDR3 length: 16 residues. Germline assignment: CDR1 MNHEY and CDR2 SVGAGI. This chain's CDR3 is CASSSPRQGKTYEQYF. In DNA, the CDR3 is TGTGCCAGCAGTTCCCCGAGACAGGGAAAAACCTACGAGCAGTACTTC.

The V and J genes are TRBV30 and TRBJ2-7; the D gene is possibly TRBD1 (6 bases). CDR1 is GTSNPN, CDR2 SVGIG, per germline (reference sequence). The CDR3 has 13 amino acids. Trimming shortened V by 1 base and J by 2 bases, and 9 bases separated the two germline ends. The CDR3 spells CAWSANRAYEQYF. In DNA form, the CDR3 reads TGTGCCTGGAGTGCTAACAGGGCCTACGAGCAGTACTTC.

The genes are TRBV2 and TRBJ1-1, with 9 bases that match TRBD1. There are 17 residues in the CDR3. CDR1 is SNHLY, CDR2 FYNNEI, per germline. V lost 3 bases and J lost 3; bases outside the gene matches: 11. The CDR3 region is CASSDRTTGGEDTEAFF. CDR3 DNA: TGTGCCAGCAGTGATCGAACCACAGGGGGCGAGGACACTGAAGCTTTCTTT.

The rearrangement links TRBV9 to TRBJ2-2; the D gene is possibly TRBD2 (6 bases). The V and J ends lost 3 bases and 6 bases respectively, with 12 bases between them. This CDR3 is built from 14 residues. Germline V lookup: CDR1 SGDLS, CDR2 YYNGEE. The CDR3 sequence: CASSARDSSGELFF. DNA for the CDR3: TGTGCCAGCAGCGCGCGGGACTCATCCGGGGAGCTGTTTTTT.

The chain employs TRBV5-1 and TRBJ2-3, with TRBD1 as a possible D gene (5 bases). The germline CDR1 and CDR2 sequences are SGHRS and YFSETQ. The CDR3 is 15 amino acids. V was cut by 0 bases and J by 2 bases, with 10 bases left in between. The CDR3 region is CASSLDRPFTDTQYF. CDR3 coding DNA: TGCGCCAGCAGCTTGGACAGGCCATTCACAGATACGCAGTATTTT.

This rearrangement joins TRBV5-1 to TRBJ1-1; 9 positions agree with TRBD1. CDR1 and CDR2 from the germline V gene are SGHRS and YFSETQ. This CDR3 region has 15 residues. J was trimmed by 5 bases and V by 1 base; bases with no gene match: 6. CDR3 nucleotide sequence: TGCGCCAGCAGCTTGTCATCGACAGGGGGTACTGAAGCTTTCTTT. Amino acid sequence: CASSLSSTGGTEAFF.

This chain links TRBV7-2 with TRBJ2-7, with 8 bases aligning to TRBD2. Germline CDR1 is SGHTA and CDR2 is FQGNSA. The CDR3 loop spans 15 amino acids. Trimming took 5 bases from V and 5 from J; bases not matched to a gene: 11. Here the CDR3 reads CASSLNGGAFDEQYF. In DNA, the CDR3 is TGTGCCAGCAGCCTCAACGGGGGGGCCTTTGACGAGCAGTACTTC.

This sequence joins TRBV5-1 and TRBJ1-2, with D unresolved. This CDR3 is built from 16 residues. The germline V gene has CDR1 SGHRS and CDR2 YFSETQ. Trimming shortened V by 0 bases and J by 5 bases, and 17 bases separated the two germline ends. CDR3 coding DNA: TGCGCCAGCAGCTTGGGGGATCCAGAGGGCGGATATGGCTACACCTTC. Its translation: CASSLGDPEGGYGYTF. The variable domain in full, completed from reference TRBV5-1 and TRBJ1-2, reads KAGVTQTPRYLIKTRGQQVTLSCSPISGHRSVSWYQQTPGQGLQFLFEYFSETQRNKGNFPGRFSGRQFSNSRSEMNVSTLELGDSALYLCASSLGDPEGGYGYTFGSGTRLTVV.

The chain combines TRBV5-1 with TRBJ2-3; D possibly corresponds to TRBD1 (6 bases). CDR3 length: 14 residues. Trimming removed 2 bases from V and 5 bases from J, with 12 bases in between. The V gene's germline CDR1 is SGHRS and CDR2 YFSETQ. In nucleotides, the CDR3 is TGCGCCAGCAGCTTTCTGGACAGCGAAGATACGCAGTATTTT. This codes for CASSFLDSEDTQYF.

The chain couples TRBV5-1 to TRBJ2-3, with TRBD2 matching over 9 bases. This CDR3 has 14 residues. V was pared by 0 bases and J by 10 bases, with 6 bases of the junction left unmatched. Germline-derived CDR1 and CDR2 are SGHRS and YFSETQ. The CDR3: CASSLVLAGSAQYF. The CDR3 coding sequence is TGCGCCAGCAGCTTGGTGCTAGCGGGGTCTGCGCAGTATTTT. Complete variable domain (other parts from reference TRBV5-1 and TRBJ2-3): KAGVTQTPRYLIKTRGQQVTLSCSPISGHRSVSWYQQTPGQGLQFLFEYFSETQRNKGNFPGRFSGRQFSNSRSEMNVSTLELGDSALYLCASSLVLAGSAQYFGPGTRLTVL.